Shown below are 31 T cell receptor beta chains from a single sample sequenced in a study of blood T cell repertoires in COVID-19. Method: immunoSEQ multiplex PCR; TCRdb's copy keeps in-frame clones and lacks some. This table has some 180,000 clones, roughly 80% appearing once. The material sequenced was peripheral blood. The receptors here all came from a man in his forties or fifties who had recovered from COVID-19.

This chain links TRBV2 with TRBJ2-4, with TRBD2 matching over 10 bases. The germline V gene encodes CDR1 SNHLY and CDR2 FYNNEI. Germline trimming cut 2 bases from V and 0 bases from J; bases unmatched to any gene: 13. There are 20 residues in the CDR3. The CDR3 coding sequence is TGTGCCAGCAGTGAAAGGGGACTAGCGTTAGGGCCCGGAGCCAAAAACATTCAGTACTTC. This encodes CASSERGLALGPGAKNIQYF.

This chain links TRBV4-2 with TRBJ2-2; 10 positions match TRBD2. Trimming took 6 bases from V and 6 from J; bases not matched to a gene: 10. Germline CDR1 reads LGHNA; CDR2 reads YNFKEQ. The CDR3 length is 16 residues. In DNA form, the CDR3 reads TGTGCCAGCAGTATCTTCGCTAGCGGGAGTGCCGGGGAGCTGTTTTTT. This codes for CASSIFASGSAGELFF.

The chain links TRBV28 to TRBJ2-1; 7 bases are shared with TRBD2. The length of the CDR3 is 16 residues. Germline assignment: CDR1 MDHEN and CDR2 SYDVKM. V trimming: 6 bases; J trimming: 4 bases; junction bases outside the gene matches: 12. CDR3 DNA: TGTGCCAGCAGCCTGACTCCCCGGGGGGATTACAATGAGCAGTTCTTC. Protein product: CASSLTPRGDYNEQFF.

This chain connects TRBV24-1 to TRBJ2-7; D remains ambiguous. CDR3 length: 12 residues. CDR1 is KGHDR, CDR2 SFDVKD, per germline. With 3 bases removed from V and 5 bases from J, the gap between germline ends came to 7 bases. The CDR3 region is CATSDARDEQYF. Written as DNA, the CDR3 is TGTGCCACCAGTGATGCCCGGGACGAGCAGTACTTC.

This sequence joins TRBV12-3 or TRBV12-4 and TRBJ2-3; D possibly corresponds to TRBD2 (6 bases). The V end lost 6 bases, the J end lost 8 bases, and 12 bases lay between the germline ends. This CDR3 is 12 amino acids long. The CDR3 loop reads CASRRDSSTQYF. The DNA of the CDR3 is TGTGCCAGCAGACGGGACTCCTCTACGCAGTATTTT.

The chain links TRBV10-1 to TRBJ2-7, with 14 bases fitting TRBD2. Germline V CDR1 and CDR2: WNHNN, SYGVQD (reference sequence). Trimming removed 6 bases from V and 6 bases from J; junction bases left unmatched: 4. The CDR3 covers 14 residues. The chain's CDR3 is CASSAGTSGSEQYF. The CDR3 nucleotides are TGCGCCAGCAGCGCCGGGACTAGCGGGAGCGAGCAGTACTTC.

The chain carries TRBV7-3 and TRBJ2-2; TRBD1 matches at 8 bases. V lost 4 bases to trimming and J lost 4 bases; unmatched junction nucleotides: 8. The length of the CDR3 is 16 residues. CDR1 is SGHTA, CDR2 FQGTGA, per germline. DNA of the CDR3: TGTGCCAGCAGCTCCGCCAGGGGGCGAGGCACCGGGGAGCTGTTTTTT. Translating it yields CASSSARGRGTGELFF.

The J gene is TRBJ1-1, the V gene TRBV11-2; D is uncertain. Trimming took 5 bases from V and 1 from J, leaving 14 bases between them. Germline CDR1 and CDR2: SGHAT and FQNNGV. This CDR3 is 15 amino acids long. The CDR3 region has the DNA TGTGCCAGCAGCCCAGGAGGAGGAAGGAACACTGAAGCTTTCTTT. Its protein is CASSPGGGRNTEAFF.

This clone was recorded once. In DNA form, the CDR3 reads TGTGCCAGCAGCTTAATCCTAGCGGGAGCTGATACGCAGTATTTT. This translates into CASSLILAGADTQYF. The V gene is TRBV7-6, the J gene TRBJ2-3; 10 bases fit TRBD2. The CDR3 contains 15 residues. The germline V gene encodes CDR1 SGHVS and CDR2 FNYEAQ. Losses at the gene ends were 2 bases for V and 6 bases for J; bases not matched to a gene: 5.

The chain is built from TRBV5-1 and TRBJ1-3; a weak D match, TRBD1 (6 bases). CDR3 length equals 14 residues. Germline-derived CDR1 and CDR2 are SGHRS and YFSETQ. Trimming shortened V by 3 bases and J by 2 bases, and 9 bases separated the two germline ends. Here the CDR3 reads CASSSQGPGNTIYF. Written as DNA, the CDR3 is TGCGCCAGCAGCTCACAGGGACCTGGAAACACCATATATTTT.

This chain uses TRBV29-1 with TRBJ2-1; TRBD1 matches at 7 bases. With 0 bases clipped from V and 6 bases from J, the junction kept 8 bases outside the gene matches. The CDR3 sequence is 15 residues long. The germline V gene has CDR1 SQVTM and CDR2 ANQGSEA. The CDR3 DNA sequence: TGCAGCGTTGAAGATCTACAGGGGTACCCCAATGAGCAGTTCTTC. This encodes CSVEDLQGYPNEQFF.

The chain links TRBV5-4 to TRBJ2-5; 16 bases match TRBD2. Per germline, CDR1 SGHNT and CDR2 YYREEE (reference sequence). CDR3 length: 20 residues. Germline trimming cut 4 bases from V and 0 bases from J; bases unmatched to any gene: 12. The CDR3 DNA follows: TGTGCCAGCAGCCCCCCGCCGGGACTAGCGGGAGGGTCGTACCAAGAGACCCAGTACTTC. It specifies CASSPPPGLAGGSYQETQYF.

This clone was observed once. The V gene is TRBV11-2, the J gene TRBJ2-7; 9 bases map to TRBD2. There are 15 residues in the CDR3. J gave up 2 bases and V 3 bases, and 5 bases lay outside the gene matches. Per germline, CDR1 SGHAT and CDR2 FQNNGV. The CDR3, as DNA: TGTGCCAGCAGCTTCCTGACTAGCGGAACCTACGAGCAGTACTTC. It is translated as CASSFLTSGTYEQYF.

This clone occurred once. CDR3 in DNA: TGTGCCAGCAGCTTAAGGGGACTAGCGGGCACAGATACGCAGTATTTT. The encoded protein is CASSLRGLAGTDTQYF. The chain recombines TRBV7-6 with TRBJ2-3, with TRBD2 identical over 11 bases. The V gene end was trimmed by 2 bases and the J gene end by 1 base; junction bases not matched to a gene: 2. Germline V gene lookup returns CDR1 SGHVS and CDR2 FNYEAQ. There are 16 residues in the CDR3.

V gene TRBV28 combines with J gene TRBJ2-1, with D possibly being TRBD1 (5 bases). Germline V gene data show CDR1 as MDHEN and CDR2 as SYDVKM. V was pared by 6 bases and J by 8 bases, with 14 bases between. CDR3 length: 13 amino acids. CDR3 in DNA: TGTGCCAGCAGGCCCCCCGGCAGGGATGAGCAGTTCTTC. As protein: CASRPPGRDEQFF.

The chain combines TRBV27 with TRBJ2-2; perhaps TRBD2 as D (5 bases). The germline gives CDR1 MNHEY, CDR2 SMNVEV (reference sequence). CDR3 length: 16 amino acids. Trimming removed 7 bases at V and 0 bases at J, with 15 bases between. The CDR3 region is CASNRASSANTGELFF. In DNA, the CDR3 is TGTGCCAGCAATCGGGCTAGCAGCGCGAACACCGGGGAGCTGTTTTTT.

The chain has TRBV6-1 and TRBJ2-7; no reliable D call. This CDR3 contains 14 residues. Trimming removed 2 bases at V and 0 bases at J, with 8 bases between. Germline assignment: CDR1 MNHNS and CDR2 SASEGT. This CDR3 is CASSESPSSYEQYF. The CDR3, as DNA: TGTGCCAGCAGTGAAAGTCCGAGCTCCTACGAGCAGTACTTC.

This rearrangement joins TRBV14 to TRBJ2-7; D is uncertain. CDR1 and CDR2 (germline): SGHDN, FVKESK. Trimming cost V 0 bases and J 9 bases, with 9 bases left between them. The CDR3 runs to 12 residues. CDR3 DNA: TGTGCCAGCAGCCAAGATATGAGTGGGCAGTACTTC. This gives the protein CASSQDMSGQYF.

This sequence joins TRBV5-5 and TRBJ2-3; 9 bases fit TRBD1. CDR3 length: 13 residues. The germline CDR1 and CDR2 sequences are SGHKS and YYEKEE (reference sequence). Unmatched junction bases numbered 1, after V lost 2 bases and J lost 6 bases. CDR3 loop: CASSFTGGDTQYF. The CDR3 nucleotides are TGTGCCAGCAGCTTTACAGGGGGCGATACGCAGTATTTT.

A single count supports this clone. V usage is TRBV19 and J usage is TRBJ2-1; 7 nucleotides line up with TRBD1. Germline CDR1 and CDR2: LNHDA and SQIVND (reference sequence). Trimming took 4 bases from V and 9 from J; bases not matched to a gene: 9. The CDR3 has 14 amino acids. CDR3 sequence (DNA): TGTGCCAGTAGTACATCGACAGGGTGGGGTGAGCAGTTCTTC. This encodes CASSTSTGWGEQFF.

The rearrangement links TRBV2 to TRBJ1-6, with unresolved D. Germline assignment: CDR1 SNHLY and CDR2 FYNNEI. V lost 8 bases, J lost 5 bases, and 16 bases lay in between. The CDR3 length is 15 residues. The CDR3 loop is CASDITRVDNSPLHF. The CDR3 DNA follows: TGTGCCAGCGACATTACTAGGGTGGATAATTCACCCCTCCACTTT. Full variable domain (missing parts from reference TRBV2 and TRBJ1-6): EPEVTQTPSHQVTQMGQEVILRCVPISNHLYFYWYRQILGQKVEFLVSFYNNEISEKSEIFDDQFSVERPDGSNFTLKIRSTKLEDSAMYFCASDITRVDNSPLHFGNGTRLTVT.

The J gene is TRBJ2-5, the V gene TRBV2; D is ambiguous. Germline V lookup: CDR1 SNHLY, CDR2 FYNNEI. The CDR3 length is 15 residues. V lost 6 bases to trimming and J lost 1 base, with 15 bases between them. CDR3 sequence: CASRDSDWVQETQYF. The CDR3 region has the DNA TGTGCCAGCAGAGATAGTGACTGGGTCCAAGAGACCCAGTACTTC.

Ten or more counts support this clone. The genes are TRBV4-2 and TRBJ1-5; 7 positions agree with TRBD1. J was trimmed by 6 bases and V by 1 base; bases with no gene match: 6. The germline V gene has CDR1 LGHNA and CDR2 YNFKEQ. This CDR3 is 15 amino acids long. CDR3 coding DNA: TGTGCCAGCAGCCAAGCGACAGGGACCTTTCAGCCCCAGCATTTT. It specifies CASSQATGTFQPQHF.

The chain carries TRBV7-3 and TRBJ2-1; 9 nucleotides agree with TRBD2. Germline CDR1 and CDR2: SGHTA and FQGTGA. This CDR3 has 15 residues. The V gene end was trimmed by 3 bases and the J gene end by 7 bases; junction bases not matched to a gene: 7. CDR3 nucleotide sequence: TGTGCCAGCAGCTTGGGCGGGAGGGAAAGGAATGAGCAGTTCTTC. Protein product: CASSLGGRERNEQFF.

The rearrangement uses TRBV19 and TRBJ1-3; 10 bases line up with TRBD1. This CDR3 has 14 amino acids. Trimming removed 7 bases from V and 8 bases from J; junction bases left unmatched: 8. Looked up from germline, CDR1 is LNHDA and CDR2 is SQIVND (reference sequence). The CDR3 DNA reads TGTGCCAGTACGGCGACAGGGGGCGCGGACACCATATATTTT. The encoded protein is CASTATGGADTIYF.

This clone was detected only a few times. This sequence joins TRBV19 and TRBJ1-5; TRBD1 aligns across 8 bases. The germline CDR1 and CDR2 sequences are LNHDA and SQIVND (reference sequence). The CDR3 is 13 residues long. V dropped 3 bases and J dropped 11; count of bases not matched to a gene: 6. CDR3 sequence reads: CASSIGTGRAQHF. CDR3 DNA sequence: TGTGCCAGTAGTATCGGGACAGGAAGGGCCCAGCATTTT.

The CDR3 DNA reads TGCAGCGTGAACAGGGGCCAAGAGACCCAGTACTTC. Translation: CSVNRGQETQYF. J is TRBJ2-5 and V is TRBV29-1, with 7 bases that match TRBD1. The junction had 2 bases not matched to a gene; V was cut back by 6 bases and J by 1 base. The CDR3 runs to 12 residues. Germline CDR1 reads SQVTM; CDR2 reads ANQGSEA.

J is TRBJ1-5 and V is TRBV28; D ambiguous. V was shortened by 8 bases and J by 9 bases, with 17 bases between the two germline ends. From germline, CDR1 is MDHEN and CDR2 SYDVKM. The CDR3 is made up of 13 amino acids. As DNA, the CDR3 is TGTGCCAGCCGGGAGGGAATGGTTACGCCCCAGCATTTT. Translation: CASREGMVTPQHF.

As concerns this clone: This may stem from a read error, because a much larger clone lies one nucleotide away. The chain links TRBV5-4 to TRBJ2-5, with TRBD1 identical over 7 bases. Germline loops: CDR1 SGHNT, CDR2 YYREEE (reference sequence). The V and J ends lost 3 bases and 2 bases, in that order; junction bases with no gene match: 1. The CDR3 runs to 13 residues. The CDR3 coding sequence is TGTGCCAGCAGCTCACAGGGGCAAGAGACCCAGTACTTC. It encodes CASSSQGQETQYF. Filled out from reference TRBV5-4 and TRBJ2-5, the complete variable domain reads ETGVTQSPTHLIKTRGQQVTLRCSSQSGHNTVSWYQQALGQGPQFIFQYYREEENGRGNFPPRFSGLQFPNYSSELNVNALELDDSALYLCASSSQGQETQYFGPGTRLLVL.

The chain has TRBV11-2 and TRBJ2-2; 9 nucleotides agree with TRBD1. Germline CDR1 reads SGHAT; CDR2 reads FQNNGV. The CDR3 contains 17 residues. Germline trimming cut 7 bases from V and 6 bases from J; bases unmatched to any gene: 15. CDR3 protein: CASTFMGDRVVSGELFF. CDR3 coding DNA: TGTGCCAGCACCTTTATGGGGGACAGGGTGGTATCCGGGGAGCTGTTTTTT.

This chain joins TRBV6-5 and TRBJ1-1; D might be TRBD1 (5 bases). V shed 8 bases and J shed 4 bases, with 17 bases lying between them. This CDR3 has 14 residues. The V gene's germline CDR1 is MNHEY and CDR2 SVGAGI. The CDR3 DNA reads TGTGCCAGCTTTGAAAGGGGTGCTCCCACTGAAGCTTTCTTT. Its translation is CASFERGAPTEAFF.